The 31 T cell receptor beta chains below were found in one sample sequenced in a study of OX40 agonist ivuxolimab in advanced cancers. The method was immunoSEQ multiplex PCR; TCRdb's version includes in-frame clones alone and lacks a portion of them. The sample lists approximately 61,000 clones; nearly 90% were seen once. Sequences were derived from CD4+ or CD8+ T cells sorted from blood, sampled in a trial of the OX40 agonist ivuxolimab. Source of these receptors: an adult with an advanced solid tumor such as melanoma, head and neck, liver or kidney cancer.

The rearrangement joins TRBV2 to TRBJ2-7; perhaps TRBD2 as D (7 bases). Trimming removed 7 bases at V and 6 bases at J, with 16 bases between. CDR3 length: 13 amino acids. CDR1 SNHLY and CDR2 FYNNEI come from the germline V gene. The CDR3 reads CASKVRGGGEQYF. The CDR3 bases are TGTGCCAGCAAGGTCCGCGGGGGCGGCGAGCAGTACTTC. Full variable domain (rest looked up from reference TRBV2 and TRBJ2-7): EPEVTQTPSHQVTQMGQEVILRCVPISNHLYFYWYRQILGQKVEFLVSFYNNEISEKSEIFDDQFSVERPDGSNFTLKIRSTKLEDSAMYFCASKVRGGGEQYFGPGTRLTVT.

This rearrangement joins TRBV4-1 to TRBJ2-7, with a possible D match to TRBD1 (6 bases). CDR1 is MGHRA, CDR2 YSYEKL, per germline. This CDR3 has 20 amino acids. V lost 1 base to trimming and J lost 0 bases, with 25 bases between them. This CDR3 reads CASSQVIGNWGQGYSYEQYF. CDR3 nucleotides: TGCGCCAGCAGCCAAGTCATTGGGAATTGGGGGCAAGGGTACTCCTACGAGCAGTACTTC.

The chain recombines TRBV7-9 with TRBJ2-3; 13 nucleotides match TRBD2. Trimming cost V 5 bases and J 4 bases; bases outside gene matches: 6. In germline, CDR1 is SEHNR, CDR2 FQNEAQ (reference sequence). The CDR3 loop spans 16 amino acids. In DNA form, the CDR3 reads TGTGCCAGCAGCCCCGGACTAGCGGGGGCCTCAGATACGCAGTATTTT. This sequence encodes CASSPGLAGASDTQYF.

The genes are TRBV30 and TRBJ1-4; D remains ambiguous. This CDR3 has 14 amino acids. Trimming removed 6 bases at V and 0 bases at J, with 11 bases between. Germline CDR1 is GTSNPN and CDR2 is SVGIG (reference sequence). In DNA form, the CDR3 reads TGTGCCTGCACAGAGTTTGCAACTAATGAAAAACTGTTTTTT. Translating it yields CACTEFATNEKLFF.

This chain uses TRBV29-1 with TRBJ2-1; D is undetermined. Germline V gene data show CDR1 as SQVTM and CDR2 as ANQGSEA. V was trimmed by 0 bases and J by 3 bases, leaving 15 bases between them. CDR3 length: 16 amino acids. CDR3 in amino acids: CSVEDRGRVIYNEQFF. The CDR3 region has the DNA TGCAGCGTTGAAGATCGCGGACGGGTGATCTACAATGAGCAGTTCTTC.

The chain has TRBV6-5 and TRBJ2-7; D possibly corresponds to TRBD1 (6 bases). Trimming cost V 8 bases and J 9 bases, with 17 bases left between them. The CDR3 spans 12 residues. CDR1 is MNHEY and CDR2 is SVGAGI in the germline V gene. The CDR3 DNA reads TGTGCCAGCGAAAGTGGGGGCGGCGTGCAGTACTTC. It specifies CASESGGGVQYF.

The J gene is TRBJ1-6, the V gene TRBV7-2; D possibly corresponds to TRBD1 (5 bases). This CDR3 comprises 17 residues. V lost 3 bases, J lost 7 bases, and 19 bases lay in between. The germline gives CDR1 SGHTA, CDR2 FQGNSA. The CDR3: CASSLVLMGGRNSPLHF. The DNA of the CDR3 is TGTGCCAGCAGCTTGGTCCTCATGGGGGGTCGGAATTCACCCCTCCACTTT.

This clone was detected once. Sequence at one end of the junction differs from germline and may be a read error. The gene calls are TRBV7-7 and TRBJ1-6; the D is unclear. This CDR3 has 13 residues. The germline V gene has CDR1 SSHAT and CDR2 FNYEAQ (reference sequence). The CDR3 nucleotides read TGTGCTAGCAGCTTAGGGCGGGATTCACCCCTCCACTTT. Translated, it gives CASSLGRDSPLHF.

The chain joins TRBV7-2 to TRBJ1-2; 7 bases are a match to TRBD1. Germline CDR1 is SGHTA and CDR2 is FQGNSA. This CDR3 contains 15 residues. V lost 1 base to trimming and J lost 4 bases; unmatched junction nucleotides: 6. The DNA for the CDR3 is TGTGCCAGCAGCTTAGAGCCTGGGACAGTCTATGGCTACACCTTC. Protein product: CASSLEPGTVYGYTF.

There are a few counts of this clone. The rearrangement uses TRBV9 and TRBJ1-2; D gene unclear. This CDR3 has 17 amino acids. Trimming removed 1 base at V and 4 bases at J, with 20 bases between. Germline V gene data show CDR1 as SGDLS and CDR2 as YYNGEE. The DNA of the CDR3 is TGTGCCAGCAGCGTAAATTTGACGGCTGTCCCATTCTATGGCTACACCTTC. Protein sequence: CASSVNLTAVPFYGYTF.

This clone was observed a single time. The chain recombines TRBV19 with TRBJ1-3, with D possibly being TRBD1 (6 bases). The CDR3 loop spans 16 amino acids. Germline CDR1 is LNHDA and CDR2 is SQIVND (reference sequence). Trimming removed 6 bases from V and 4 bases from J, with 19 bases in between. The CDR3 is CASSRRGGPEGNTIYF. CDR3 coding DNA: TGTGCCAGTAGCCGGCGGGGGGGCCCTGAAGGAAACACCATATATTTT. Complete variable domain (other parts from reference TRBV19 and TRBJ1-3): DGGITQSPKYLFRKEGQNVTLSCEQNLNHDAMYWYRQDPGQGLRLIYYSQIVNDFQKGDIAEGYSVSREKKESFPLTVTSAQKNPTAFYLCASSRRGGPEGNTIYFGEGSWLTVV.

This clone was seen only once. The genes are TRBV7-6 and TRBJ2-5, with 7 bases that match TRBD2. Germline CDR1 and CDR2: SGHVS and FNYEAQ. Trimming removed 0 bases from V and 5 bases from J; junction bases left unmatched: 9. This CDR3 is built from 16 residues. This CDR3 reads CASSLAQTSFLETQYF. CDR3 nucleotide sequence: TGTGCCAGCAGCTTAGCGCAGACTAGCTTTTTGGAGACCCAGTACTTC.

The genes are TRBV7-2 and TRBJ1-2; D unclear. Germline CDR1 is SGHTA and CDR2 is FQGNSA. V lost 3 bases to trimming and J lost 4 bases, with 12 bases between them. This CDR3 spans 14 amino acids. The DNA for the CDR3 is TGTGCCAGCAGCTTGTCTTGGTCCTCCTATGGCTACACCTTC. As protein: CASSLSWSSYGYTF.

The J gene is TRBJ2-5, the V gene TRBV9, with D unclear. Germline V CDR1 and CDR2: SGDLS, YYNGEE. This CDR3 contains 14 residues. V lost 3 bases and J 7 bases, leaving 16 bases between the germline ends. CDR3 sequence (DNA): TGTGCCAGCAGCGGAGCCCTGTCGTCAGGGACCCAGTACTTC. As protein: CASSGALSSGTQYF.

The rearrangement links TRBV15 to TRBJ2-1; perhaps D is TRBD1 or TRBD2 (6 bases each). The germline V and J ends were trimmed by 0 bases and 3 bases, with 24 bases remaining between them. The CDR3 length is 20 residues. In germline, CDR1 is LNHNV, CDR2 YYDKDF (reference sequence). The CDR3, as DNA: TGTGCCACCAGCAGAGACAGACTTGGGCTGGGGGGCCACGGCTACAATGAGCAGTTCTTC. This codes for CATSRDRLGLGGHGYNEQFF.

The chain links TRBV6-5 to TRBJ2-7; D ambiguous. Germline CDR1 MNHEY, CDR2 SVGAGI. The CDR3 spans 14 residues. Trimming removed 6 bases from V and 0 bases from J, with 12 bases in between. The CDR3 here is CASRIQQSSYEQYF. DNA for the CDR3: TGTGCCAGCAGAATCCAACAGAGCTCCTACGAGCAGTACTTC.

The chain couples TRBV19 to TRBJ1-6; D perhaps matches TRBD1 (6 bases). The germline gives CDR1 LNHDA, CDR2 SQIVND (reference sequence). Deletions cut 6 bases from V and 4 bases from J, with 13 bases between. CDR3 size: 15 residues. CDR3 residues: CASRTRDTYNSPLHF. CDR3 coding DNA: TGTGCCAGTAGGACCCGGGACACTTATAATTCACCCCTCCACTTT.

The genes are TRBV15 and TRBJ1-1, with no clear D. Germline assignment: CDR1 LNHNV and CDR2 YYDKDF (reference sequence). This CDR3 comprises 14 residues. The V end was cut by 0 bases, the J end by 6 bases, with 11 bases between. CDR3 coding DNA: TGTGCCACCAGCAGAGATATTCCTTCCCCTGAAGCTTTCTTT. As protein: CATSRDIPSPEAFF.

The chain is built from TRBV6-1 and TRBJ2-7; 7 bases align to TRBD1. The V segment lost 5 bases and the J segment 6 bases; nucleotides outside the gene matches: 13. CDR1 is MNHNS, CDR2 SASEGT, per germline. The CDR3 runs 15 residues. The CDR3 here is CASSPPGGPLREQYF. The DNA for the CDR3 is TGTGCCAGCAGTCCACCAGGGGGTCCGCTACGCGAGCAGTACTTC.

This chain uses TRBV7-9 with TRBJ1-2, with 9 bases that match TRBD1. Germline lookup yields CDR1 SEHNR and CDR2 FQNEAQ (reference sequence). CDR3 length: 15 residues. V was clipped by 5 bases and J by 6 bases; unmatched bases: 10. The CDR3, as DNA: TGTGCCAGCAGCCGAACCGGGGACAGGGAGAATGGCTACACCTTC. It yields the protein CASSRTGDRENGYTF.

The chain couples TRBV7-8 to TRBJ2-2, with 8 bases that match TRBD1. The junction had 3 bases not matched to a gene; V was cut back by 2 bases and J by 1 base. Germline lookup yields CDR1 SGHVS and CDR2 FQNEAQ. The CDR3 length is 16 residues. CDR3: CASSLWGQVNTGELFF. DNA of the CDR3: TGTGCCAGCAGCTTATGGGGACAGGTGAACACCGGGGAGCTGTTTTTT.

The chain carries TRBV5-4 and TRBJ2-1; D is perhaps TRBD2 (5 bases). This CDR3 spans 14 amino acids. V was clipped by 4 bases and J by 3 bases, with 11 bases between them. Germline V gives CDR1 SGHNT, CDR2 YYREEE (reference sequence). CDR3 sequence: CASSPPGGYNEQFF. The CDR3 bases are TGTGCCAGCAGCCCCCCTGGAGGCTACAATGAGCAGTTCTTC.

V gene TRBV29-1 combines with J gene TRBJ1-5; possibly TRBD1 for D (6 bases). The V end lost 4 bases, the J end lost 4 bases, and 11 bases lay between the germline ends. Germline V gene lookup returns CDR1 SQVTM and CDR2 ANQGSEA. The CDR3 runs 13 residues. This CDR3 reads CSVAGAVNQPQHF. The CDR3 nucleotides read TGCAGCGTTGCGGGGGCCGTAAATCAGCCCCAGCATTTT.

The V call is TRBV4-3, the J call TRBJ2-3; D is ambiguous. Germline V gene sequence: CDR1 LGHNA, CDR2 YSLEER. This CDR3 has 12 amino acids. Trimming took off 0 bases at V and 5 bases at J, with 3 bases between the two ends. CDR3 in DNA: TGCGCCAGCAGCCAAGAGGGAGATACGCAGTATTTT. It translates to CASSQEGDTQYF.

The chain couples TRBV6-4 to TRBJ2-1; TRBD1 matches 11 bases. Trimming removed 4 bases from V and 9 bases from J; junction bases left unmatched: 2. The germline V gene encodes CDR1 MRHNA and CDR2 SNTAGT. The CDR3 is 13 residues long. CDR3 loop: CASSGTGGTEQFF. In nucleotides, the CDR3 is TGTGCCAGCAGTGGGACAGGGGGCACTGAGCAGTTCTTC.

Here the CDR3 DNA reads TGTGCCAGCAGCTTAGCGAGGGGGAGGGATGAAAAACTGTTTTTT. This sequence encodes CASSLARGRDEKLFF. The chain combines TRBV7-6 with TRBJ1-4, with D perhaps matching TRBD1 (6 bases). Trimming stripped 0 bases from V and 6 bases from J, with 11 bases between. Germline V lookup: CDR1 SGHVS, CDR2 FNYEAQ. The CDR3 consists of 15 residues.

This CDR3 is CASRGGEKLFF. In DNA, the CDR3 is TGTGCCAGCAGGGGGGGTGAAAAACTGTTTTTT. The J gene is TRBJ1-4, the V gene TRBV7-9; possibly TRBD1 for D (5 bases). The CDR3 has 11 residues. Germline V gene sequence: CDR1 SEHNR, CDR2 FQNEAQ (reference sequence). V was shortened by 6 bases and J by 7 bases, with 6 bases between the two germline ends.

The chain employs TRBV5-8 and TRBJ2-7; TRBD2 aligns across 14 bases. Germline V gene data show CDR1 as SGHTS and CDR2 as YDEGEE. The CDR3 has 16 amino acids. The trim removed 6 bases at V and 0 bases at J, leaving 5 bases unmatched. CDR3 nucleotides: TGTGCCAGCACAAGACTAGCGGGGGGGAGCTCCTACGAGCAGTACTTC. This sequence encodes CASTRLAGGSSYEQYF.

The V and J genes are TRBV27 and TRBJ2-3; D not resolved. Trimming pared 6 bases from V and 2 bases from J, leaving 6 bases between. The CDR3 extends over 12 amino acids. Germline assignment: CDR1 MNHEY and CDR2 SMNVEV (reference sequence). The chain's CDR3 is CASSPHTDTQYF. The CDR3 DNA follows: TGTGCCAGCAGCCCCCACACAGATACGCAGTATTTT.

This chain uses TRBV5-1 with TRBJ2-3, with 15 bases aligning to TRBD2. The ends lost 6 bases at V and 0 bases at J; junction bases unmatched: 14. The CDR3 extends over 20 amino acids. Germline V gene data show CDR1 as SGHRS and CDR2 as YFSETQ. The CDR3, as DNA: TGCGCCAGCAACTCCCCGGGACTAGCGGGGGGAAGCACTAGCACAGATACGCAGTATTTT. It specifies CASNSPGLAGGSTSTDTQYF.

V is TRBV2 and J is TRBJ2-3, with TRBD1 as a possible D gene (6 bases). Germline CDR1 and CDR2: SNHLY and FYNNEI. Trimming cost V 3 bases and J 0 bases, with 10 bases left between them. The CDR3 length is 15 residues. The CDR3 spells CASSDEDRSTDTQYF. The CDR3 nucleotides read TGTGCCAGCAGTGATGAGGACAGAAGCACAGATACGCAGTATTTT.